This TCR beta chain stems from a study of spatial heterogeneity in lung cancer. In the study overall: Sequences of the beta chain were consistently detected in greater numbers than alpha-chain sequences.

Only a few counts were recorded for this clonotype. The antigen remains undetermined. This beta chain is a stray sequence in a library constructed for alpha chains; its clone size is not meaningful. Each CDR3 protein is one row after TCRdb ran MiXCR on the 5' RACE reads. This sample yields about 800 distinct CDR3 sequences, of which over 9% are seen a single time; around 30% belongs to the top ten. Findings and caveats of the study: Mutation tallies in tumors tracked expanded intratumoral alpha and beta TCR counts.

The time point: sample taken at primary tumor resection. Whole RNA came from tumor, nontumor lung or frozen PBMC and was sequenced without being sorted. From germline, CDR1 is DFQATT and CDR2 SNEGSKA (reference sequence). The CDR3 runs 17 residues. Trimming left V 3 bases short and J 5 bases short, with 25 bases between. The TCR originated in a male donor with early-stage non-small cell lung cancer. The chain employs TRBV20-1 and TRBJ1-1; maybe TRBD1 (5 bases). The sequencing used lung tumor tissue, collected at surgery. Here the CDR3 reads CSARDLRGSDQGTEAFF. As DNA, the CDR3 is TGCAGTGCTAGGGACTTACGGGGGTCAGATCAAGGAACTGAAGCTTTCTTT.